This TCR beta chain was observed in a study of technical replicates of blood from a few donors (dated by TCRdb to 2017 to 2019). The germline V gene (reference sequence) supplies CDR1 GTSNPN and CDR2 SVGIG. Spanning cysteine to phenylalanine, the CDR3 consists of 12 amino acids. Here the CDR3 DNA is all that survives: 36 bases in frame from base 1. V is pared back by 0 bases and J by 8 bases, with 10 bases lying between the germline termini. Library preparation used the immunoSEQ multiplex PCR assay. What TCRdb holds here is the immuneACCESS table cut down to in-frame rearrangements. Part of the clones is not present; checked against another copy, under half of the missing clones reflect an unresolved V gene, and the others are unexplained. This sample comprises tens of thousands of clones, about 97% of them detected only once. 0.2% of the sample belongs to the ten largest clones. Concerning this clone: Its target antigen remains unknown. Base-call qualities are not available, and no considerably larger clone is one nucleotide away.

The receptor was isolated from a human donor in good health. Sequenced material: T cells isolated from PBMCs. The chain is assembled from TRBV30 and TRBJ1-1; no D gene call is confident. This receptor carries the CDR3 CAWSVIGEEAFF. The DNA reads TGTGCCTGGAGTGTAATTGGGGAGGAAGCTTTCTTT.